This T cell receptor beta chain originates from a study of cytomegalovirus exposure and HLA in healthy donors. PCR primers comprised 60 Vbeta and 13 Jbeta primers. Profiled with immunoSEQ multiplex PCR; TCRdb holds only in-frame clones, not every one. Of 90,000 or so clones listed, 82% are singletons. The V gene's germline CDR1 is SGHTA and CDR2 FQGNSA. The CDR3 extends over 14 amino acids. With V trimmed by 5 bases and J by 7 bases, 8 bases remained unmatched. This chain connects TRBV7-2 to TRBJ1-5, with 7 bases fitting TRBD1. The source of this sequence is a man between 45 and 60 years old in good health and CMV-seronegative. The sample consisted of PBMCs. The DNA of the CDR3 is TGTGCCAGCAGCCGAACGACAGGGACCCAGCCCCAGCATTTT. Amino acids: CASSRTTGTQPQHF.